Below are 7 T cell receptor beta chains sequenced from a single sample in a study of CD8 T cells in Susac syndrome. RNA was extracted with the RNeasy kit, and a quantity of 0.5 to 1 ug was reverse transcribed using random hexamers. MiXCR, run by TCRdb on the immunoSEQ multiplex PCR reads, gives a single entry per CDR3 protein. Of 20,000 to 25,000 distinct CDR3 sequences listed, 85% to 95% were seen once; the top ten hold around 0.25%. The sample was CD8+ T cells from PBMCs. These receptor sequences come from a human donor in good health.

The chain carries TRBV25-1 and TRBJ2-1; no clear D gene. With 5 bases removed from V and 7 bases from J, the gap between germline ends came to 12 bases. Germline CDR1 is MGHDK and CDR2 is SYGVNS. The CDR3 extends over 13 amino acids. The CDR3 here is CASSLGPKNEQFF. The CDR3 nucleotides are TGTGCCAGCAGTCTAGGCCCTAAGAATGAGCAGTTCTTC.

The chain combines TRBV5-4 with TRBJ2-1; 8 bases are shared with TRBD2. Germline loops: CDR1 SGHNT, CDR2 YYREEE (reference sequence). Germline trimming cut 4 bases from V and 4 bases from J; bases unmatched to any gene: 7. This CDR3 contains 15 residues. The CDR3 bases are TGTGCCAGCAGCGCTACGGGACTAGGTTACAATGAGCAGTTCTTC. Translation: CASSATGLGYNEQFF.

In its sample, this clonotype was seen a few times. This chain uses TRBV11-2 with TRBJ1-1; D call uncertain. The germline CDR1 and CDR2 sequences are SGHAT and FQNNGV. CDR3 length: 13 amino acids. Trimming took off 5 bases at V and 0 bases at J, with 7 bases between the two ends. The CDR3 spells CASSGYMNTEAFF. The DNA of the CDR3 is TGTGCCAGCAGCGGATACATGAACACTGAAGCTTTCTTT.

This chain connects TRBV10-2 to TRBJ1-2, with D possibly matching TRBD1 (6 bases). V lost 1 base, J lost 2 bases, and 8 bases lay in between. The CDR3 is 14 residues long. Germline V CDR1 and CDR2: WSHSY, SAAADI. The CDR3: CASSELQGNYGYTF. DNA of the CDR3: TGCGCCAGCAGTGAGTTACAGGGCAACTATGGCTACACCTTC.

This chain connects TRBV7-2 to TRBJ1-2, with a possible D match to TRBD1 (6 bases). V was shortened by 5 bases and J by 8 bases, with 21 bases between the two germline ends. CDR3 length: 15 amino acids. CDR1 and CDR2 from the germline V gene are SGHTA and FQGNSA. The CDR3 sequence: CASSIGGGQQEGYTF. Here the CDR3 DNA reads TGTGCCAGCAGCATAGGGGGGGGGCAACAGGAAGGCTACACCTTC.

V usage is TRBV20-1 and J usage is TRBJ1-5, with 7 bases aligning to TRBD1. CDR1 DFQATT and CDR2 SNEGSKA come from the germline V gene (reference sequence). This CDR3 is built from 17 residues. The V gene end was trimmed by 0 bases and the J gene end by 0 bases; junction bases not matched to a gene: 8. The CDR3 loop is CSARESGQKFSNQPQHF. CDR3 bases: TGCAGTGCTAGAGAATCGGGACAGAAATTTAGCAATCAGCCCCAGCATTTT.

This chain uses TRBV7-9 with TRBJ2-7; D gene ambiguous. CDR1 and CDR2 (germline): SEHNR, FQNEAQ (reference sequence). The CDR3 covers 15 residues. Trimming removed 1 base from V and 2 bases from J, with 12 bases in between. CDR3 amino acids: CASSLEGQATYEQYF. The CDR3 nucleotides read TGTGCCAGCAGCTTAGAGGGTCAAGCAACCTACGAGCAGTACTTC.